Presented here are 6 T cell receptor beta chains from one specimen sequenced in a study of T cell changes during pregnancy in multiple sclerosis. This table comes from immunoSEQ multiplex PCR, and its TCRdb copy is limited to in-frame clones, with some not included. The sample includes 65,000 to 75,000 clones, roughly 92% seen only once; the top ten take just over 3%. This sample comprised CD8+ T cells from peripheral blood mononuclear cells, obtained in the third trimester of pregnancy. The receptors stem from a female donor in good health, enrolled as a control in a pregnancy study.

For the CDR3, the DNA is TGTGCCAGCAGCGTATCGGGAGGGACAGATACGCAGTATTTT. This gives the protein CASSVSGGTDTQYF. The chain employs TRBV9 and TRBJ2-3, with TRBD2 matching 8 bases. Trimming removed 1 base from V and 3 bases from J; junction bases left unmatched: 1. The germline V gene has CDR1 SGDLS and CDR2 YYNGEE. The CDR3 extends over 14 amino acids.

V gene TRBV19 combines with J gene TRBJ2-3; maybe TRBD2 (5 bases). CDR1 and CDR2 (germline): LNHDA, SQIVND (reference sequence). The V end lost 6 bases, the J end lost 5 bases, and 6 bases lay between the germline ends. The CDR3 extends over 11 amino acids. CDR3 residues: CASREEDTQYF. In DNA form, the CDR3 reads TGTGCCAGTAGGGAGGAAGATACGCAGTATTTT.

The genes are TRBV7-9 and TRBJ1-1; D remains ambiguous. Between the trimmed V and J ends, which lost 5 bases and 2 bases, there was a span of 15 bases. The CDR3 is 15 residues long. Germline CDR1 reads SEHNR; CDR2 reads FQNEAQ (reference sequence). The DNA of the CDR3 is TGTGCCAGCAGCCACGTCCTCGGGGTTAACACTGAAGCTTTCTTT. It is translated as CASSHVLGVNTEAFF.

For the CDR3, the DNA is TGCGCCAGCAGCTTTGGACAGGGCACTGAAGCTTTCTTT. Protein product: CASSFGQGTEAFF. The rearrangement joins TRBV5-1 to TRBJ1-1; 8 bases line up with TRBD1. CDR3 length: 13 amino acids. The V gene's germline CDR1 is SGHRS and CDR2 YFSETQ. The junction had 1 base not matched to a gene; V was cut back by 2 bases and J by 4 bases.

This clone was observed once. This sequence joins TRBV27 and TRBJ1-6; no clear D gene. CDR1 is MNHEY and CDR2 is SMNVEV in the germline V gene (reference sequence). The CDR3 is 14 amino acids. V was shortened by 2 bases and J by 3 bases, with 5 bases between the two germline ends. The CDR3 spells CASSLGGYNSPLHF. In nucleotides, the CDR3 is TGTGCCAGCAGTTTAGGAGGCTATAATTCACCCCTCCACTTT.

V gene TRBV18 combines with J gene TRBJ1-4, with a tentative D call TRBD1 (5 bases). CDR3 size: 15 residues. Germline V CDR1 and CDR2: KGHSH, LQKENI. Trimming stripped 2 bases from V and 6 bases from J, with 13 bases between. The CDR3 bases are TGTGCCAGCTCACCAGGGCAGGGAATGGATGAAAAACTGTTTTTT. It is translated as CASSPGQGMDEKLFF.